Shown below are 25 T cell receptor beta chains from a single sample sequenced in a study of T cells in Graves' hyperthyroidism and ophthalmopathy. TCR beta CDR3 region amplification was performed from RNA transcripts. Using the HTBI primer set, a first-round RT-PCR was run on the TCR CDR3. One entry per CDR3 protein results from TCRdb running MiXCR on the multiplex PCR reads. The sample has more than 500,000 distinct CDR3 sequences, around 15% seen once. Sequencing was carried out using blood. These receptors all come from a woman under 40 with Graves' hyperthyroidism.

This clonotype was seen more than once but under ten times. The CDR3 loop reads CASSARREQYF. CDR3 DNA: TGTGCCAGCAGTGCCCGTCGGGAGCAGTACTTC. J is TRBJ2-7 and V is TRBV28; D is undetermined. The CDR3 spans 11 residues. The germline V and J ends were trimmed by 5 bases and 7 bases, with 9 bases remaining between them. CDR1 is MDHEN, CDR2 SYDVKM, per germline.

The table lists this clonotype with many counts. The V call is TRBV6-1, the J call TRBJ2-1; 7 positions match TRBD1. Germline values: CDR1 MNHNS, CDR2 SASEGT. V trimming: 2 bases; J trimming: 3 bases; junction bases outside the gene matches: 7. The CDR3 extends over 16 amino acids. CDR3 protein: CASSEFGQADYNEQFF. In DNA form, the CDR3 reads TGTGCCAGCAGTGAATTCGGACAGGCTGACTACAATGAGCAGTTCTTC.

The chain is built from TRBV30 and TRBJ2-7; 10 nucleotides match TRBD2. This CDR3 contains 16 residues. In germline, CDR1 is GTSNPN, CDR2 SVGIG (reference sequence). V was pared by 1 base and J by 2 bases, with 8 bases of the junction left unmatched. In nucleotides, the CDR3 is TGTGCCTGGAGTGAAGCGGGAGGGCCCTCGCCCTACGAGCAGTACTTC. Protein: CAWSEAGGPSPYEQYF.

This clonotype has at least ten counts. The chain has TRBV6-5 and TRBJ2-7, with no clear D. The CDR3 extends over 13 amino acids. V lost 2 bases and J lost 5, with 10 bases in between. Germline loops: CDR1 MNHEY, CDR2 SVGAGI. The CDR3 spells CASSYRVGHEQYF. CDR3 sequence (DNA): TGTGCCAGCAGTTACAGGGTTGGCCACGAGCAGTACTTC.

J is TRBJ2-1 and V is TRBV10-3, with 12 bases matching TRBD2. Germline CDR1 is ENHRY and CDR2 is SYGVKD. The CDR3 covers 15 residues. J was trimmed by 7 bases and V by 3 bases; bases with no gene match: 4. For the CDR3, the DNA is TGTGCCATCAGTGAAAGACTAGCGGGAGTGAATGAGCAGTTCTTC. Protein product: CAISERLAGVNEQFF.

The chain combines TRBV28 with TRBJ2-1, with 7 bases lining up with TRBD2. This CDR3 region has 18 residues. From germline, CDR1 is MDHEN and CDR2 SYDVKM. With V trimmed by 1 base and J by 8 bases, 17 bases remained unmatched. Here the CDR3 DNA reads TGTGCCAGCAGTTTATTTGGAGGCGGGCGGGGGATTGGGGATGAGCAGTTCTTC. It encodes CASSLFGGGRGIGDEQFF.

About this clonotype: The DNA is omitted, as the CDR3 cannot be located on it reliably, and the CDR3 follows TCRdb's listing. The chain uses TRBV12-3 or TRBV12-4 and TRBJ1-5; TRBD1 is the table's D call, not checked against the DNA. The CDR3 is 21 residues long, counting both termini. This CDR3 reads CASSHGQEREQYFGPGQPQHF.

This clonotype was seen ten or more times. The chain uses TRBV12-3 or TRBV12-4 and TRBJ2-1; D is unresolved. The CDR3 runs to 15 residues. Trimming removed 5 bases at V and 8 bases at J, with 19 bases between. CDR3: CASSPGRVGIYEQFF. As DNA, the CDR3 is TGTGCCAGCAGTCCCGGACGGGTAGGAATTTATGAGCAGTTCTTC.

This clonotype was counted ten times or more. The chain employs TRBV28 and TRBJ1-2, with 8 bases matching TRBD1. With V trimmed by 6 bases and J by 1 base, 13 bases remained unmatched. CDR3 length equals 17 residues. CDR1 and CDR2 (germline): MDHEN, SYDVKM. CDR3 sequence reads: CASSPSGTGNRNYGYTF. CDR3 in DNA: TGTGCCAGCAGCCCTTCCGGGACAGGAAACCGTAACTATGGCTACACCTTC.

This clonotype was counted many times. The chain uses TRBV11-2 and TRBJ2-2; 7 bases line up with TRBD2. The CDR3 spans 16 residues. CDR1 is SGHAT, CDR2 FQNNGV, per germline. With 5 bases clipped from V and 6 bases from J, the junction kept 12 bases outside the gene matches. In DNA, the CDR3 is TGTGCCAGCAGCATATCGGGGGGAGGCAGCGCCGGGGAGCTGTTTTTT. Translating it yields CASSISGGGSAGELFF.

V and J are TRBV28 and TRBJ2-4; D unclear. The germline gives CDR1 MDHEN, CDR2 SYDVKM. Trimming took off 8 bases at V and 0 bases at J, with 14 bases between the two ends. The CDR3 loop spans 15 amino acids. CDR3 bases: TGTGCCAGCCGTCGGTCAGCTCTAGCCAAAAACATTCAGTACTTC. Residues: CASRRSALAKNIQYF.

J is TRBJ2-1 and V is TRBV6-1; D is uncertain. V was shortened by 2 bases and J by 9 bases, with 8 bases between the two germline ends. The length of the CDR3 is 12 residues. CDR1 and CDR2 from the germline V gene are MNHNS and SASEGT. Written as DNA, the CDR3 is TGTGCCAGCAGTGAATTTACGAGTGAGCAGTTCTTC. It specifies CASSEFTSEQFF.

This clonotype came up many times. This sequence joins TRBV11-1 and TRBJ2-1; the match to TRBD2 covers 9 bases. With 5 bases clipped from V and 0 bases from J, the junction kept 5 bases outside the gene matches. Germline V lookup: CDR1 SGHAT, CDR2 FQDESV (reference sequence). The CDR3 is 16 amino acids. The CDR3 DNA is TGTGCCAGCAGCCAGACTAGCGGCAGCTCCTACAATGAGCAGTTCTTC. Translated, it gives CASSQTSGSSYNEQFF.

This clonotype was picked up many times. The chain recombines TRBV7-8 with TRBJ2-1; TRBD1 or TRBD2 may be the D gene (6 bases each). The CDR3 consists of 14 residues. The V gene's germline CDR1 is SGHVS and CDR2 FQNEAQ. The ends were cut back, 4 bases at V and 4 bases at J, with 11 bases in the middle. In nucleotides, the CDR3 is TGTGCCAGCAGCTATGGGGGGCGTTACAATGAGCAGTTCTTC. It yields the protein CASSYGGRYNEQFF. Looking up the rest from reference TRBV7-8 and TRBJ2-1 gives the full variable domain: GAGVSQSPRYKVAKRGQDVALRCDPISGHVSLFWYQQALGQGPEFLTYFQNEAQLDKSGLPSDRFFAERPEGSVSTLKIQRTQQEDSAVYLCASSYGGRYNEQFFGPGTRLTVL.

The table lists this clonotype with many counts. The V and J genes are TRBV28 and TRBJ1-5, with D maybe TRBD1 (5 bases). The CDR3 sequence is 17 residues long. The ends were cut back, 7 bases at V and 0 bases at J, with 19 bases in the middle. Germline loops: CDR1 MDHEN, CDR2 SYDVKM. Here the CDR3 DNA reads TGTGCCAGCATACCCTTCGGGGGGGGAACTAGCAATCAGCCCCAGCATTTT. Residues: CASIPFGGGTSNQPQHF.

This clonotype occurred a few times. The genes are TRBV3-1 and TRBJ2-5; a weak D match, TRBD1 (6 bases). There are 19 residues in the CDR3. Germline loops: CDR1 LGHDT, CDR2 YNNKEL (reference sequence). V was pared by 1 base and J by 2 bases, with 23 bases between. The CDR3 DNA follows: TGTGCCAGCAGCCAAGTTTGGGGGCGCTGGTCAGGCGAACAAGAGACCCAGTACTTC. As protein: CASSQVWGRWSGEQETQYF.

V usage is TRBV6-1 and J usage is TRBJ2-2; D uncertain. Per germline, CDR1 MNHNS and CDR2 SASEGT. Deletions cut 6 bases from V and 4 bases from J, with 12 bases between. The CDR3 contains 14 residues. This chain's CDR3 is CASRRLRSTGELFF. The CDR3 DNA is TGTGCCAGCAGGAGGCTCAGGTCCACCGGGGAGCTGTTTTTT.

The CDR3 region is CATPTGKDYGYTF. The CDR3 coding sequence is TGTGCCACCCCGACAGGGAAGGACTATGGCTACACCTTC. The chain has TRBV6-2 or TRBV6-3 and TRBJ1-2; 7 bases align to TRBD1. The CDR3 contains 13 residues. Per germline, CDR1 MNHEY and CDR2 SVGEGT. V shed 10 bases, J shed 3 bases, and the junction held 8 bases outside the gene matches.

The chain couples TRBV7-2 to TRBJ1-4, with D hard to call. Germline V gene sequence: CDR1 SGHTA, CDR2 FQGNSA. The V end lost 5 bases, the J end lost 4 bases, and 14 bases lay between the germline ends. This CDR3 comprises 15 residues. The CDR3 protein is CASSPSTVRNEKLFF. The CDR3 DNA follows: TGTGCCAGCAGCCCATCGACGGTCCGTAATGAAAAACTGTTTTTT. The full variable domain, rest sourced from reference TRBV7-2 and TRBJ1-4, is GAGVSQSPSNKVTEKGKDVELRCDPISGHTALYWYRQSLGQGLEFLIYFQGNSAPDKSGLPSDRFSAERTGGSVSTLTIQRTQQEDSAVYLCASSPSTVRNEKLFFGSGTQLSVL.

The chain is built from TRBV9 and TRBJ1-3; no clear D. The CDR3 sequence is 18 residues long. Germline assignment: CDR1 SGDLS and CDR2 YYNGEE. The germline V and J ends were trimmed by 3 bases and 0 bases, with 19 bases remaining between them. The CDR3 region is CASSGGRMRDYSGNTIYF. As DNA, the CDR3 is TGTGCCAGCAGCGGAGGCCGGATGAGAGATTACTCTGGAAACACCATATATTTT.

In this sample, this clonotype turned up many times. The chain recombines TRBV28 with TRBJ1-1; 7 bases fit TRBD1. V was pared by 6 bases and J by 3 bases, with 13 bases of the junction left unmatched. Germline CDR1 reads MDHEN; CDR2 reads SYDVKM. This CDR3 has 16 residues. Written as DNA, the CDR3 is TGTGCCAGCAGGACACACGACAGGGATTATGACACTGAAGCTTTCTTT. Its translation: CASRTHDRDYDTEAFF.

This clonotype was detected ten times or more. This sequence joins TRBV28 and TRBJ2-1; D gene unclear. Trimming left V 3 bases short and J 7 bases short, with 7 bases between. Germline CDR1 and CDR2: MDHEN and SYDVKM. The CDR3 runs 12 residues. Written as DNA, the CDR3 is TGTGCCAGCAGTTTGGCCATAAATGAGCAGTTCTTC. This translates into CASSLAINEQFF.

This clonotype was detected many times. The rearrangement links TRBV5-1 to TRBJ1-1, with TRBD1 as a possible D gene (6 bases). The germline V gene has CDR1 SGHRS and CDR2 YFSETQ. Deletions cut 4 bases from V and 4 bases from J, with 20 bases between. This CDR3 comprises 16 residues. The CDR3 nucleotides read TGCGCCAGCAGCGCCTTAGCCCCAGGGGTTGGCACTGAAGCTTTCTTT. Translation: CASSALAPGVGTEAFF.

The chain has TRBV9 and TRBJ2-3; D is unclear. In germline, CDR1 is SGDLS, CDR2 YYNGEE. V was trimmed by 7 bases and J by 0 bases, leaving 15 bases between them. CDR3 length: 15 amino acids. For the CDR3, the DNA is TGTGCCAGCGCATCGCCCCCGCTCAGCACAGATACGCAGTATTTT. It yields the protein CASASPPLSTDTQYF.

The chain is built from TRBV18 and TRBJ2-4, with TRBD2 matching 12 bases. The V segment lost 3 bases and the J segment 9 bases; nucleotides outside the gene matches: 9. The germline CDR1 and CDR2 sequences are KGHSH and LQKENI. This CDR3 has 16 amino acids. CDR3 bases: TGTGCCAGCTCACCCGCCCTAGCGGGAGGGGGAGGCATTCAGTACTTC. Its protein product is CASSPALAGGGGIQYF.